The TCR beta chain described here comes from a study of T cell responses to AZD1222 COVID-19 vaccine (dated by TCRdb to the early 2020s). With respect to the entire study: AZD1222 recipients whose second dose came at about 4 weeks and those whose second dose came at about 12 weeks were combined into one group, since spike-specific TCR depth and breadth did not differ between the two schedules. Enrollment into the trials was organized by age into subgroups of 18-55, 56-69 and 70-plus years, and those subgroups contained about 150, 27 and 61 TCR-sequenced participants, respectively. A total of about 230 trial participants underwent TCR sequencing, of whom roughly 210 received two doses of AZD1222 and roughly 25 received two doses of the MenACWY control vaccine.

The time point label corresponds to: baseline before first vaccination. Vaccinee samples were obtained from the UK trials COV001 and COV002, which included a single-blind randomized controlled phase 2/3 trial of AZD1222 (ChAdOx1 nCoV-19) in healthy adults. Trial participant PBMC samples were collected at day 0 and day 28 after the second dose for TCRbeta chain sequencing. The CDR3 regions of human TCRbeta chains were analyzed by immunosequencing. The study's own analysis went as follows. TCRs in the repertoires were compared against a reference library of SARS-CoV-2-specific TCRs that had been generated with the MIRA antigen-specificity platform. Breadth meant the fraction of unique TCRs that were SARS-CoV-2-associated, whereas depth meant the fraction of total T cells that were SARS-CoV-2-associated. Each spike-specific TCR was assigned to its reactive spike region and to a CD4 or CD8 class using the MIRA data. Log10-transformed breadth and depth values were compared by one-way ANOVA with Sidak's multiple comparisons tests. Imported from immuneACCESS, the table was reduced by TCRdb to in-frame sequences with V and J called. These copies leave out some clones; in studies compared against another copy, an unresolved V gene accounts for under half, and the cause of the remainder is not known. V and J calls and clone size are those listed in that table; D and trimming were worked out from the DNA. This sample holds about 110,000 clones; roughly nine tenths were observed only once. The ten biggest clones cover around 4.8% of the sample.

Overall study outcomes, separate from this receptor: A significant rise in spike-specific TCR breadth and depth was observed after two AZD1222 doses relative to day 0 and relative to MenACWY recipients. Reportedly, close to half of the unique spike-specific TCRs recognized epitopes lying outside the regions that are mutated in the B.1.351 and B.1.1.7 variants. In the small 56-69-year group, the increase in depth fell short of significance, most likely because of low power. No day 14 peak-response samples were available, so repertoires were characterized only after the peak T cell response. The whole spike protein was spanned by vaccine-associated CD4 TCRs, and dominant responses were seen in regions 160-218 and 743-854. Only five to seven AZD1222 recipients were SARS-CoV-2 seropositive at baseline, limiting conclusions about previously exposed vaccinees. Most participants were white British and females outnumbered males, and the authors suggested that clonal diversity may have been underestimated.

The trim is 4 bases for V and 1 base for J, with a gap of 8 bases between the germline ends. The CDR3 sequence holds 13 residues, the cysteine and phenylalanine included. Only CDR3 DNA is held: 39 bases, read in frame from base 1. The germline V gene (reference sequence) sets CDR1 to SGHNT and CDR2 to YYREEE. To note about this clone: Its antigen remains undetermined. Base qualities are missing; no much larger clone stands one base away.

The input for sequencing was peripheral blood, taken on day 0 of AZD1222 vaccination. The chain uses TRBV5-4 and TRBJ2-5, with no confidently assigned D gene. The receptor's source is an adult in good health. In nucleotide form, the sequence is TGTGCCAGCAGCCGCCAGATCCAAGAGACCCAGTACTTC. Protein translation: CASSRQIQETQYF. With the portions outside the CDR3 filled from the reference TRBV5-4 and TRBJ2-5 genes, the complete variable region becomes ETGVTQSPTHLIKTRGQQVTLRCSSQSGHNTVSWYQQALGQGPQFIFQYYREEENGRGNFPPRFSGLQFPNYSSELNVNALELDDSALYLCASSRQIQETQYFGPGTRLLVL.